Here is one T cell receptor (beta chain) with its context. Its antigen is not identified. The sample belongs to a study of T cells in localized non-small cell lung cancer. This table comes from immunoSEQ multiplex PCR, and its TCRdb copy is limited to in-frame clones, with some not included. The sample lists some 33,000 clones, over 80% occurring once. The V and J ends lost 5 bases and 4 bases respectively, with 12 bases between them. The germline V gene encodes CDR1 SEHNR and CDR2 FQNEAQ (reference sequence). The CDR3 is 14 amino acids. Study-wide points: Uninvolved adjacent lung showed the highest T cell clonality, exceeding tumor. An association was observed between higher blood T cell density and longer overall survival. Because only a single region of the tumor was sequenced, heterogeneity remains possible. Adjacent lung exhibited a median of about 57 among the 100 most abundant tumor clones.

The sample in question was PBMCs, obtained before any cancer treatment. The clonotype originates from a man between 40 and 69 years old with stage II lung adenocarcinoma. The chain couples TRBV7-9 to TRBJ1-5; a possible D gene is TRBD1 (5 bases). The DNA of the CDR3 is TGTGCCAGCAGCCCGGACATACTTAATCAGCCCCAGCATTTT. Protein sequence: CASSPDILNQPQHF.